A single sample is the source of the 13 T cell receptor beta chains below, sequenced in a study of blood T cell repertoires in COVID-19. Sequencing was performed with immunoSEQ multiplex PCR; in TCRdb, only in-frame clones are kept and a portion is missing. Of around 150,000 clones listed, approximately 80% were seen once; the top ten hold more than 9.5%. The sample comprised PBMCs or T cells enriched from blood (not recorded which). These receptors were taken from a man aged 50 to 59 who had recovered from COVID-19.

The gene calls are TRBV2 and TRBJ1-5; TRBD1 agrees at 11 bases. The CDR3 covers 15 residues. Germline V gives CDR1 SNHLY, CDR2 FYNNEI. The V and J ends lost 6 bases and 8 bases, in that order; junction bases with no gene match: 9. CDR3 bases: TGTGCCAGCAGGCCCGGGACAGGGGGGAGTAAGCCCCAGCATTTT. It is translated as CASRPGTGGSKPQHF. Looking up the rest from reference TRBV2 and TRBJ1-5 gives the full variable domain: EPEVTQTPSHQVTQMGQEVILRCVPISNHLYFYWYRQILGQKVEFLVSFYNNEISEKSEIFDDQFSVERPDGSNFTLKIRSTKLEDSAMYFCASRPGTGGSKPQHFGDGTRLSIL.

The rearrangement links TRBV6-5 to TRBJ1-5; maybe TRBD1 (6 bases). Between the trimmed V and J ends, which lost 7 bases and 0 bases, there was a span of 13 bases. The CDR3 has 15 residues. The V gene's germline CDR1 is MNHEY and CDR2 SVGAGI. The CDR3 protein is CASTGDPNSNQPQHF. The CDR3 DNA reads as TGTGCCAGCACAGGGGACCCCAATAGCAATCAGCCCCAGCATTTT.

The genes are TRBV18 and TRBJ1-1; a possible D gene is TRBD1 (5 bases). CDR3 size: 14 residues. Trimming pared 2 bases from V and 4 bases from J, leaving 11 bases between. Germline V CDR1 and CDR2: KGHSH, LQKENI. This CDR3 reads CASSPGQGSTEAFF. The CDR3 bases are TGTGCCAGCTCACCAGGGCAGGGATCCACTGAAGCTTTCTTT.

This clone was found a few times. The chain combines TRBV18 with TRBJ1-2, with 10 bases aligning to TRBD1. V lost 7 bases to trimming and J lost 8 bases; unmatched junction nucleotides: 7. The CDR3 totals 13 residues. The germline V gene encodes CDR1 KGHSH and CDR2 LQKENI. The CDR3 sequence: CASCDRGRLGYTF. For the CDR3, the DNA is TGTGCCAGCTGTGACAGGGGGCGGTTAGGCTACACCTTC. Drawing the rest from reference TRBV18 and TRBJ1-2, the complete variable domain is NAGVMQNPRHLVRRRGQEARLRCSPMKGHSHVYWYRQLPEEGLKFMVYLQKENIIDESGMPKERFSAEFPKEGPSILRIQQVVRGDSAAYFCASCDRGRLGYTFGSGTRLTVV.

This rearrangement joins TRBV30 to TRBJ2-3; 9 nucleotides line up with TRBD1. Germline CDR1 is GTSNPN and CDR2 is SVGIG (reference sequence). The CDR3 is made up of 11 amino acids. The V and J ends lost 5 bases and 8 bases, in that order; junction bases with no gene match: 2. The CDR3 here is CAWDRGVTQYF. In nucleotides, the CDR3 is TGTGCCTGGGACAGGGGGGTTACGCAGTATTTT. Drawing the rest from reference TRBV30 and TRBJ2-3, the complete variable domain is SQTIHQWPATLVQPVGSPLSLECTVEGTSNPNLYWYRQAAGRGLQLLFYSVGIGQISSEVPQNLSASRPQDRQFILSSKKLLLSDSGFYLCAWDRGVTQYFGPGTRLTVL.

This rearrangement joins TRBV28 to TRBJ1-4; no firm D call. Germline values: CDR1 MDHEN, CDR2 SYDVKM. This CDR3 is built from 14 residues. Trimming took off 3 bases at V and 5 bases at J, with 10 bases between the two ends. The CDR3 coding sequence is TGTGCCAGCAGTTTGGGCGGGCAAAATGAAAAACTGTTTTTT. Translating gives CASSLGGQNEKLFF. The complete variable domain, with remaining parts taken from reference TRBV28 and TRBJ1-4, reads DVKVTQSSRYLVKRTGEKVFLECVQDMDHENMFWYRQDPGLGLRLIYFSYDVKMKEKGDIPEGYSVSREKKERFSLILESASTNQTSMYLCASSLGGQNEKLFFGSGTQLSVL.

The genes are TRBV5-1 and TRBJ2-7, with TRBD1 as a possible D gene (6 bases). The CDR3 has 13 residues. In germline, CDR1 is SGHRS, CDR2 YFSETQ. Trimming stripped 2 bases from V and 5 bases from J, with 11 bases between. This CDR3 is CASSFATGNEQYF. In nucleotides, the CDR3 is TGCGCCAGCAGCTTCGCCACAGGGAACGAGCAGTACTTC.

The chain carries TRBV16 and TRBJ2-3; D unclear. Trimming removed 2 bases from V and 5 bases from J, with 8 bases in between. This CDR3 spans 13 amino acids. CDR1 is KGHSY and CDR2 is FQNENV in the germline V gene. CDR3 sequence reads: CASSQTIEDTQYF. The CDR3 DNA reads as TGTGCCAGCAGCCAAACGATAGAAGATACGCAGTATTTT. The full variable domain, in which reference TRBV16 and TRBJ2-3 provide the parts outside the CDR3, is GEEVAQTPKHLVRGEGQKAKLYCAPIKGHSYVFWYQQVLKNEFKFLISFQNENVFDETGMPKERFSAKCLPNSPCSLEIQATKLEDSAVYFCASSQTIEDTQYFGPGTRLTVL.

In its sample, this clone was seen a few times. V gene TRBV5-1 combines with J gene TRBJ2-7, with D perhaps matching TRBD2 (5 bases). V was cut by 0 bases and J by 1 base, with 14 bases left in between. This CDR3 has 16 residues. The germline gives CDR1 SGHRS, CDR2 YFSETQ. CDR3 sequence (DNA): TGCGCCAGCAGCTTGGTCGGTAAACGACTATCCTACGAGCAGTACTTC. Protein sequence: CASSLVGKRLSYEQYF.

The V and J genes are TRBV18 and TRBJ2-2; weak D call: TRBD1 (6 bases). This CDR3 is 16 amino acids long. Germline V gene sequence: CDR1 KGHSH, CDR2 LQKENI. V was cut by 0 bases and J by 1 base, with 9 bases left in between. CDR3 coding DNA: TGTGCCAGCTCACCACCAAGGACAGTGAACACCGGGGAGCTGTTTTTT. Translated: CASSPPRTVNTGELFF.

The V and J genes are TRBV2 and TRBJ1-2, with D maybe TRBD1 (5 bases). Germline values: CDR1 SNHLY, CDR2 FYNNEI. This CDR3 comprises 13 residues. V was clipped by 2 bases and J by 6 bases, with 10 bases between them. The DNA for the CDR3 is TGTGCCAGCAGTGAAAGGGGAAGAAATGGCTACACCTTC. Translating gives CASSERGRNGYTF.

This CDR3 is CASIGEKEKLFF. DNA of the CDR3: TGTGCCAGCATTGGGGAGAAGGAAAAACTGTTTTTT. The chain links TRBV2 to TRBJ1-4; D call uncertain. The CDR3 is made up of 12 amino acids. The germline gives CDR1 SNHLY, CDR2 FYNNEI. V was pared by 7 bases and J by 8 bases, with 11 bases between.

The chain is built from TRBV18 and TRBJ1-3, with TRBD1 as a possible D gene (5 bases). Trimming took off 1 base at V and 4 bases at J, with 8 bases between the two ends. Germline lookup yields CDR1 KGHSH and CDR2 LQKENI. This CDR3 has 14 amino acids. Here the CDR3 reads CASSPQDIGNTIYF. CDR3 in DNA: TGTGCCAGCTCACCACAGGACATAGGAAACACCATATATTTT.